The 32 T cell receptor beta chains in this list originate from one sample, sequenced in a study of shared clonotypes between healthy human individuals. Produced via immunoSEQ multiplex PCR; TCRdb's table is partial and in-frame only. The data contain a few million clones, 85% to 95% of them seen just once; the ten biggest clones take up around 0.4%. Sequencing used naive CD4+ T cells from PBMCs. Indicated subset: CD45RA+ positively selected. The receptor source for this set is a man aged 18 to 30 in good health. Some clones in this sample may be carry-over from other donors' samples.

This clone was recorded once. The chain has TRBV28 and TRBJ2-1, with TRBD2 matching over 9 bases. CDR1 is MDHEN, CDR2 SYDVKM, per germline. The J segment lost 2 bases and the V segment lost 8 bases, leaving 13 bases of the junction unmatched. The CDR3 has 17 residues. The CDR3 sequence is CASGSSGTFPAYNEQFF. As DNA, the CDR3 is TGTGCCAGCGGCTCTAGCGGGACTTTCCCAGCCTACAATGAGCAGTTCTTC.

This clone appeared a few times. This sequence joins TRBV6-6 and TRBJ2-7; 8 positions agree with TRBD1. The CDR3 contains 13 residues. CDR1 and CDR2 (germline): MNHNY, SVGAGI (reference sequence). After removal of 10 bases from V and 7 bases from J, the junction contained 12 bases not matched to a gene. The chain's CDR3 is CATGQGMLGEQYF. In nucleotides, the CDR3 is TGTGCCACAGGACAGGGCATGTTGGGGGAGCAGTACTTC.

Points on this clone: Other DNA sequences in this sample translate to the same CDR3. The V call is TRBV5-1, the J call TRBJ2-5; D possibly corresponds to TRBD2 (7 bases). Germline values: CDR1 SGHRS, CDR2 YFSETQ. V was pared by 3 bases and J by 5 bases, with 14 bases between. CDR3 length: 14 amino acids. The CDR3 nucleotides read TGCGCCAGCAGCTCCCCGGGGGGCGAGGAGACCCAGTACTTC. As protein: CASSSPGGEETQYF.

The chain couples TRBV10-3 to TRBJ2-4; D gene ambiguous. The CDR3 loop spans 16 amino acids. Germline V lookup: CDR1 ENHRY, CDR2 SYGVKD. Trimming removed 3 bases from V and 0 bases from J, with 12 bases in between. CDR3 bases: TGTGCCATCAGTGACCCCTTGGCCCTAGCCAAAAACATTCAGTACTTC. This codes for CAISDPLALAKNIQYF.

The CDR3 sequence is CASSHSGFSTDTQYF. CDR3 coding DNA: TGTGCCAGCAGCCATAGCGGGTTTAGCACAGATACGCAGTATTTT. The chain is built from TRBV14 and TRBJ2-3, with 7 nucleotides matching TRBD2. Germline CDR1 and CDR2: SGHDN and FVKESK. This CDR3 spans 15 amino acids. V gave up 3 bases and J gave up 0 bases; unmatched junction bases: 3. The variable domain in full, completed from reference TRBV14 and TRBJ2-3, reads EAGVTQFPSHSVIEKGQTVTLRCDPISGHDNLYWYRRVMGKEIKFLLHFVKESKQDESGMPNNRFLAERTGGTYSTLKVQPAELEDSGVYFCASSHSGFSTDTQYFGPGTRLTVL.

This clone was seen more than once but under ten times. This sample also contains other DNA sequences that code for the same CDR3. Written as DNA, the CDR3 is TGTGCCAGTAGAGACAGGGAAAATCAGCCCCAGCATTTT. Translating gives CASRDRENQPQHF. The genes are TRBV19 and TRBJ1-5; 7 bases map to TRBD1. Trimming cost V 6 bases and J 4 bases; bases outside gene matches: 3. Germline lookup yields CDR1 LNHDA and CDR2 SQIVND (reference sequence). The length of the CDR3 is 13 residues.

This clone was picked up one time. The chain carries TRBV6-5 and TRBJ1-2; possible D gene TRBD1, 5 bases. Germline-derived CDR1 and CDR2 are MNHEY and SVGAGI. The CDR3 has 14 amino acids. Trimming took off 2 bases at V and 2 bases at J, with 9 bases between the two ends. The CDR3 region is CASSYVQENYGYTF. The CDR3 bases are TGTGCCAGCAGTTACGTACAGGAGAACTATGGCTACACCTTC.

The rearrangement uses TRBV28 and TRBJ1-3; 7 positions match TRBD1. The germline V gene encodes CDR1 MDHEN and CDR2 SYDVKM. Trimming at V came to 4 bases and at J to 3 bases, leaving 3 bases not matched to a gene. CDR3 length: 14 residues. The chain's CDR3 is CASSSTGYGNTIYF. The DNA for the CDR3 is TGTGCCAGCAGTTCGACAGGGTATGGAAACACCATATATTTT. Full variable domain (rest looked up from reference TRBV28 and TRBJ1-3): DVKVTQSSRYLVKRTGEKVFLECVQDMDHENMFWYRQDPGLGLRLIYFSYDVKMKEKGDIPEGYSVSREKKERFSLILESASTNQTSMYLCASSSTGYGNTIYFGEGSWLTVV.

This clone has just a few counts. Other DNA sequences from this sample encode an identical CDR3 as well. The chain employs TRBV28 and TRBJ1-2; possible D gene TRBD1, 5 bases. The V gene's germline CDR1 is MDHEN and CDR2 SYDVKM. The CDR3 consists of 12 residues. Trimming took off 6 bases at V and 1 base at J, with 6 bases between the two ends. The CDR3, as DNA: TGTGCCAGCAGCAGGGTTAACTATGGCTACACCTTC. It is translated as CASSRVNYGYTF.

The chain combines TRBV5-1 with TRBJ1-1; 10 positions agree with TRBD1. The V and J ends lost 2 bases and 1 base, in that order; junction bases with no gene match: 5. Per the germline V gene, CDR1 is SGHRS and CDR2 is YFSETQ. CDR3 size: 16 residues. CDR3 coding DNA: TGCGCCAGCAGCTTAGAGGGACAGGGGAGGAACACTGAAGCTTTCTTT. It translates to CASSLEGQGRNTEAFF.

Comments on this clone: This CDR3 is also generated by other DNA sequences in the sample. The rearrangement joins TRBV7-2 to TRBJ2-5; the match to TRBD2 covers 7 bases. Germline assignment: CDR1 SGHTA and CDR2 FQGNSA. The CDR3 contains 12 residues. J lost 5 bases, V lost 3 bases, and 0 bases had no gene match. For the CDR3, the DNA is TGTGCCAGCAGCTTTAGCGGGGAGACCCAGTACTTC. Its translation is CASSFSGETQYF.

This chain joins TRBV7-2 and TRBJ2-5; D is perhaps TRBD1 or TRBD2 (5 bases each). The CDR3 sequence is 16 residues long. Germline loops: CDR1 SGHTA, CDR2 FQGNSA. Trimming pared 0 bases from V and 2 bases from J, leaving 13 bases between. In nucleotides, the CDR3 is TGTGCCAGCAGCTTAGCAGGGACCCCCGGGCAAGAGACCCAGTACTTC. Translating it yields CASSLAGTPGQETQYF.

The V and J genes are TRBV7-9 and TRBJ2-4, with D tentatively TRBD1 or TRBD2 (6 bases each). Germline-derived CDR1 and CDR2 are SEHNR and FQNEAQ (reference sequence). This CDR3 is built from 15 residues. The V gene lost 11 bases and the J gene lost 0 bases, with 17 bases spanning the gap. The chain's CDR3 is CAGQGGPLAKNIQYF. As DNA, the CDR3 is TGTGCCGGGCAAGGGGGGCCCCTAGCCAAAAACATTCAGTACTTC.

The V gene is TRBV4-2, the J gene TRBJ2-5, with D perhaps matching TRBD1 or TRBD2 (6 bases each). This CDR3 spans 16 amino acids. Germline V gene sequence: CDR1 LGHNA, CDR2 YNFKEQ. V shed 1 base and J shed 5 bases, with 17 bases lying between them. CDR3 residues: CASSQAGAEGQETQYF. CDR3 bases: TGTGCCAGCAGCCAAGCAGGGGCGGAGGGCCAGGAGACCCAGTACTTC.

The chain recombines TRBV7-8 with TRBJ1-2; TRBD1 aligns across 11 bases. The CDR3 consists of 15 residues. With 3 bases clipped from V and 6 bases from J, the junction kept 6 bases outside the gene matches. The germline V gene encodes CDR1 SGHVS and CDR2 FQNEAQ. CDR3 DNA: TGTGCCAGCAGCTTTACCGGGACAGGGGGTGATGGCTACACCTTC. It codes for CASSFTGTGGDGYTF. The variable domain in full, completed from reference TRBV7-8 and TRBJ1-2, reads GAGVSQSPRYKVAKRGQDVALRCDPISGHVSLFWYQQALGQGPEFLTYFQNEAQLDKSGLPSDRFFAERPEGSVSTLKIQRTQQEDSAVYLCASSFTGTGGDGYTFGSGTRLTVV.

The CDR3 here is CASSERVGTGPPYEQYF. CDR3 coding DNA: TGTGCCAGCAGTGAGCGTGTGGGGACAGGTCCACCCTACGAGCAGTACTTC. V usage is TRBV2 and J usage is TRBJ2-7; 8 bases match TRBD1. This CDR3 has 17 amino acids. Germline loops: CDR1 SNHLY, CDR2 FYNNEI. V lost 3 bases, J lost 2 bases, and 12 bases stayed unmatched.

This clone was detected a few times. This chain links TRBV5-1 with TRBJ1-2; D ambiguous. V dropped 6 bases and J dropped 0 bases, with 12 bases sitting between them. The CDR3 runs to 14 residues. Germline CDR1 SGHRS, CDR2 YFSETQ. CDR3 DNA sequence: TGCGCCAGCATGATGGAATTAGCTAACTATGGCTACACCTTC. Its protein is CASMMELANYGYTF.

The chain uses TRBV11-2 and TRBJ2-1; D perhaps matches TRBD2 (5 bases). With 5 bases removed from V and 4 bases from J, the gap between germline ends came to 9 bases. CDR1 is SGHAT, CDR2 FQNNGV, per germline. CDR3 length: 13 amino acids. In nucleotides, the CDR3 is TGTGCCAGCAGCATCCGGAGGTACAATGAGCAGTTCTTC. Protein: CASSIRRYNEQFF.

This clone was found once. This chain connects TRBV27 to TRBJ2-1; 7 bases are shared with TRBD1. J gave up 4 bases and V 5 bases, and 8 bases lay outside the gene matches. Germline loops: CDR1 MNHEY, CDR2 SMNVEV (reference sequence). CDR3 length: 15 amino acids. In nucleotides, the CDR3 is TGTGCCAGCAGTAAGTCATCGGGACAGTACAATGAGCAGTTCTTC. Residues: CASSKSSGQYNEQFF.

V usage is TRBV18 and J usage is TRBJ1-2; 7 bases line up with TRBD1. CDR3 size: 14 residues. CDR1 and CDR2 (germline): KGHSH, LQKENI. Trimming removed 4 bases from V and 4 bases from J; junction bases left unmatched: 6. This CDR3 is CASSLDRAAYGYTF. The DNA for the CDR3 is TGTGCCAGCTCACTCGACAGGGCCGCCTATGGCTACACCTTC.

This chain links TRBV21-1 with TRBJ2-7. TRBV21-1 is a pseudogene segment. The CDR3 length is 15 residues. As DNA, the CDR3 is TGTGCCAGCAGCCCGATCGGCGTAACCCCCTACGAGCAGTACTTC. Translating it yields CASSPIGVTPYEQYF.

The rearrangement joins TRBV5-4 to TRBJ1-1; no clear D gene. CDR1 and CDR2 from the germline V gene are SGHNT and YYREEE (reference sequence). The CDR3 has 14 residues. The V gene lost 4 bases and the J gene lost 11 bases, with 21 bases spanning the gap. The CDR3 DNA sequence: TGTGCCAGCAGCCCACCGGGTCGGCTAAACGGGGCTTTCTTT. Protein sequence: CASSPPGRLNGAFF.

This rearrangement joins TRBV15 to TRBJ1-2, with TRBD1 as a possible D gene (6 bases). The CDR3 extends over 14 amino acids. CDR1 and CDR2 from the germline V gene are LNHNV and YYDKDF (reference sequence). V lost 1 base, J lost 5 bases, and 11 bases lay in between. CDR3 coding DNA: TGTGCCACCAGCAGAGCGCAAGGGGGGTATGGCTACACCTTC. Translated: CATSRAQGGYGYTF.

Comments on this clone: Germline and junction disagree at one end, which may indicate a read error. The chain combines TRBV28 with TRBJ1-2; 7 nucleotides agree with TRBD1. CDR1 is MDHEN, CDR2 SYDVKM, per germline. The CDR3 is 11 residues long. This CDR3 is CASSLFGQVVF. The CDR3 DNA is TGTGCCAGCAGTTTATTTGGACAGGTCGTCTTC.

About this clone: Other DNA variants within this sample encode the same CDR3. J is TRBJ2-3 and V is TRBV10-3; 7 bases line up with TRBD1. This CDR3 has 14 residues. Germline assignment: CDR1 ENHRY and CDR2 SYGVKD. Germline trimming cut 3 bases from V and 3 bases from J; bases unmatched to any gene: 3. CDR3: CAISERQGTDTQYF. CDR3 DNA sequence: TGTGCCATCAGTGAAAGACAGGGAACAGATACGCAGTATTTT.

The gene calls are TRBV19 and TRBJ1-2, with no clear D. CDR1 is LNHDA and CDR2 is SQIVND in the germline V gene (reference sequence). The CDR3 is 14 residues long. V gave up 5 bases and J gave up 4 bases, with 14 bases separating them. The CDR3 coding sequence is TGTGCCAGTAGTCCCCAGAATTGGGGCTATGGCTACACCTTC. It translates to CASSPQNWGYGYTF.

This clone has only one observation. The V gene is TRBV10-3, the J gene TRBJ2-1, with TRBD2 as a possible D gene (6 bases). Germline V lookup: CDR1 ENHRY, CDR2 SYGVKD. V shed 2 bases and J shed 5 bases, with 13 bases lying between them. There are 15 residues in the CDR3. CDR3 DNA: TGTGCCATCAGTGAGCAGGCTAGCGTAGACAATGAGCAGTTCTTC. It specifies CAISEQASVDNEQFF.

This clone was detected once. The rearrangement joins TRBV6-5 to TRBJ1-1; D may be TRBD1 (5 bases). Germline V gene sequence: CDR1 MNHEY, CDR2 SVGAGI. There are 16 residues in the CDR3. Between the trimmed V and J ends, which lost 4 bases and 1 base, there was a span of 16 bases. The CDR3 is CASSSGAPRANTEAFF. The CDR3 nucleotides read TGTGCCAGCAGTTCTGGGGCCCCGAGGGCGAACACTGAAGCTTTCTTT.

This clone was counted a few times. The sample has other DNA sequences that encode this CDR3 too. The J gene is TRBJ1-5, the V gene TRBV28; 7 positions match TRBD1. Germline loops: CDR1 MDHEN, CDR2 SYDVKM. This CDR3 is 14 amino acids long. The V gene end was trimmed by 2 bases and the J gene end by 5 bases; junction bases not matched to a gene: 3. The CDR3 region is CASSLRQGDQPQHF. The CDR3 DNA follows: TGTGCCAGCAGTTTACGACAGGGAGATCAGCCCCAGCATTTT.

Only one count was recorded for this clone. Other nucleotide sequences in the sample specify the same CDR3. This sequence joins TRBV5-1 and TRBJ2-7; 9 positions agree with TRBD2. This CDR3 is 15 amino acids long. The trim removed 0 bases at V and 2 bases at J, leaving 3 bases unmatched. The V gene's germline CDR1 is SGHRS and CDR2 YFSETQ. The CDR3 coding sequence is TGCGCCAGCAGCTTGGTAGTAGCGGGAGCCTACGAGCAGTACTTC. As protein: CASSLVVAGAYEQYF.

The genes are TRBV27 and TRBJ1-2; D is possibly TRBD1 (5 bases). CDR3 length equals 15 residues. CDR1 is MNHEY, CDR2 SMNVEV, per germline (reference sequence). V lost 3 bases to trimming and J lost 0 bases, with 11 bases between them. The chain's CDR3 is CASSLTGQANYGYTF. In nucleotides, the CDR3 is TGTGCCAGCAGTTTGACGGGGCAGGCTAACTATGGCTACACCTTC.

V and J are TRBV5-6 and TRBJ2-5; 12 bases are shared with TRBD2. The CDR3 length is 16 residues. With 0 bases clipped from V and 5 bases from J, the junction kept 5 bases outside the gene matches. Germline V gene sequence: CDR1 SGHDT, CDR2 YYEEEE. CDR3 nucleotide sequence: TGTGCCAGCAGCTTGGGGTCTAGCGGGAGGGCTGAGACCCAGTACTTC. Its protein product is CASSLGSSGRAETQYF.